This entry is about one T cell receptor beta chain. Its target is unknown. A read error may be the cause here, since a much bigger clone is one base away. This sample was taken from a study of blood T cells in healthy people across ages. Whole-study results and caveats: Among long-lived donors, naive CD4+ cells were more numerous and diversity higher than in aged donors. Diversity of TCR beta correlated strongly with naive T cell percentage.

This CDR3 is built from 14 residues. The germline V gene has CDR1 SGDLS and CDR2 YYNGEE. The extraction recovered at least 6 micrograms of total RNA per sample. For the second PCR, which ran for about 6 to 11 cycles, a sample-barcoded 5' primer and a J-beta primer mix were used. There were at least 2.5 million CDR3-containing paired-end reads obtained from each sample. TCRdb passed the 5' RACE reads through MiXCR, listing each CDR3 protein once. The data show about 1.7 million distinct CDR3 sequences, 25% to 30% seen once. The sequencing sample was made of blood. The genes are TRBV9 and TRBJ2-7, with D perhaps TRBD2 (6 bases). This TCR was sampled from a woman aged 30 to 39 in good health. CDR3 loop: CAGSVGRTTYEQYF. CDR3 sequence (DNA): TGTGCCGGCAGCGTAGGGAGGACTACCTACGAGCAGTACTTC.